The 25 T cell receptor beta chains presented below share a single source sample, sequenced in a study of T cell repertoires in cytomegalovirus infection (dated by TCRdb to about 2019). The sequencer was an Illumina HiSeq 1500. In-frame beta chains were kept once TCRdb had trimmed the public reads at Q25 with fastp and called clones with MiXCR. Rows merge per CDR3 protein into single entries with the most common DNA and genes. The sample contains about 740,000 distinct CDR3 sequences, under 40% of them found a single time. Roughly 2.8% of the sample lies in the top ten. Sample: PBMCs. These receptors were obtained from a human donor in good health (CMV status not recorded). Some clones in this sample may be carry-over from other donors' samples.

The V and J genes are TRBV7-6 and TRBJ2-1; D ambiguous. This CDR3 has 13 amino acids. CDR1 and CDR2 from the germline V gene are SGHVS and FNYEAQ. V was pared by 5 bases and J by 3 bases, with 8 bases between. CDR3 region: CASSQGFYNEQFF. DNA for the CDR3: TGTGCCAGCAGCCAAGGATTCTACAATGAGCAGTTCTTC.

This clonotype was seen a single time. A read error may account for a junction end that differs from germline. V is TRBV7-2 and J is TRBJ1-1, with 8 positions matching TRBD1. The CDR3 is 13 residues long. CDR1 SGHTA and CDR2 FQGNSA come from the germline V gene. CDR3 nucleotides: TGTTCCAGCAGCTCACAGGGGGATACTGAATCTTTCTTT. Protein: CSSSSQGDTESFF. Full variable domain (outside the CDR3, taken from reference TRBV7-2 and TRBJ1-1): GAGVSQSPSNKVTEKGKDVELRCDPISGHTALYWYRQSLGQGLEFLIYFQGNSAPDKSGLPSDRFSAERTGGSVSTLTIQRTQQEDSAVYLCSSSSQGDTESFFGQGTRLTVV.

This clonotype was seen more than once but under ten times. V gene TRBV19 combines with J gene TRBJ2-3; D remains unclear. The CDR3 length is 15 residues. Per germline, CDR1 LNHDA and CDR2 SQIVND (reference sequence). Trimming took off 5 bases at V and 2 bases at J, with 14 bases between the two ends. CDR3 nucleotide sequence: TGTGCCAGTAGTGCTTACTTGGCCCCCACAGATACGCAGTATTTT. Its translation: CASSAYLAPTDTQYF.

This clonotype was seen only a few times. The CDR3 region has the DNA TGTGCCACCAGCGTAAACAATCAGCCCCAGCATTTT. It specifies CATSVNNQPQHF. This sequence joins TRBV15 and TRBJ1-5; D is undetermined. The ends were cut back, 5 bases at V and 3 bases at J, with 5 bases in the middle. Germline-derived CDR1 and CDR2 are LNHNV and YYDKDF (reference sequence). The length of the CDR3 is 12 residues.

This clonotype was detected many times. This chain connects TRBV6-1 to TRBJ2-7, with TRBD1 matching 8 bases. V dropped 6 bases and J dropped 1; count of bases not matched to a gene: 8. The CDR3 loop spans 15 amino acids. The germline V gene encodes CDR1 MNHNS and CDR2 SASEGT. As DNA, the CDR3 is TGTGCCAGCAGACCCGCAGGGGGCTTATCCTACGAGCAGTACTTC. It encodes CASRPAGGLSYEQYF.

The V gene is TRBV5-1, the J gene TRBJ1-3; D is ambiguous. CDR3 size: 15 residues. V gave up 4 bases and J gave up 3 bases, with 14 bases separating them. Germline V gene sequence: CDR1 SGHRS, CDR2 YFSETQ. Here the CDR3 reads CASSPTLMGGNTIYF. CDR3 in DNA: TGCGCCAGCAGCCCTACATTAATGGGTGGAAACACCATATATTTT.

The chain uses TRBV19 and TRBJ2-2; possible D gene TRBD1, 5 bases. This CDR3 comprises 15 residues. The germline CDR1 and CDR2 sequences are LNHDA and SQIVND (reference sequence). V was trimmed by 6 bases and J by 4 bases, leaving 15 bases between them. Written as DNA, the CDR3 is TGTGCCAGTAGATTCCAGGGTTCAGGCACCGGGGAGCTGTTTTTT. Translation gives CASRFQGSGTGELFF. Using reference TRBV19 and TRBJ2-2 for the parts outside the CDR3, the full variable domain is DGGITQSPKYLFRKEGQNVTLSCEQNLNHDAMYWYRQDPGQGLRLIYYSQIVNDFQKGDIAEGYSVSREKKESFPLTVTSAQKNPTAFYLCASRFQGSGTGELFFGEGSRLTVL.

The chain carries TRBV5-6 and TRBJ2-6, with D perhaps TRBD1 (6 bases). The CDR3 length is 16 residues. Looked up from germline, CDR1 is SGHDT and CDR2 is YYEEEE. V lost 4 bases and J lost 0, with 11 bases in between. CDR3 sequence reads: CASSGGQTSGANVLTF. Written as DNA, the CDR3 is TGTGCCAGCAGCGGCGGACAGACCTCTGGGGCCAACGTCCTGACTTTC.

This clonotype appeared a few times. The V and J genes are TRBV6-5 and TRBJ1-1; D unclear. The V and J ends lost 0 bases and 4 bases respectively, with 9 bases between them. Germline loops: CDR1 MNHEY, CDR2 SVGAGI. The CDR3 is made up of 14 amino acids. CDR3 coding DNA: TGTGCCAGCAGTTACTCCGGAAGGAGCACTGAAGCTTTCTTT. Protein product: CASSYSGRSTEAFF.

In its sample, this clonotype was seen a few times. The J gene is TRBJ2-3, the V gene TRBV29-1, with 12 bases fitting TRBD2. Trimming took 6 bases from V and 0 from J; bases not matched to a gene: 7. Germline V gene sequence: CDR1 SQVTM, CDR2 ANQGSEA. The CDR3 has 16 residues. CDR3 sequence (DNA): TGCAGCGTGATGGGAGGACTAGCGGGAAGCACAGATACGCAGTATTTT. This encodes CSVMGGLAGSTDTQYF.

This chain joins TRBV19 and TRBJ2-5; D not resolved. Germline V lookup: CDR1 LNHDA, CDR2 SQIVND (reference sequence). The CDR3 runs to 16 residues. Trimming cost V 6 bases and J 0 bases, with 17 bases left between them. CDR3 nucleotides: TGTGCCAGTAGCGAAAGACCGATCTCGTACCAAGAGACCCAGTACTTC. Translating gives CASSERPISYQETQYF.

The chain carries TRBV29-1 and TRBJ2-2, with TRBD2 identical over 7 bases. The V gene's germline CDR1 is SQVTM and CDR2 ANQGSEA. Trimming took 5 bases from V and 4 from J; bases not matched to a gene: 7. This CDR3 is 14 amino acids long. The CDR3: CSVPSGTGTGELFF. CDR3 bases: TGCAGCGTTCCCAGCGGGACGGGCACCGGGGAGCTGTTTTTT.

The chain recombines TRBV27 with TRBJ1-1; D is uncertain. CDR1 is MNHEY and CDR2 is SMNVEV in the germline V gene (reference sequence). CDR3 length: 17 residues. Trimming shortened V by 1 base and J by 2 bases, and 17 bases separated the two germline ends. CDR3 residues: CASSLWVLGGINTEAFF. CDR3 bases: TGTGCCAGCAGTTTATGGGTCCTGGGAGGGATTAACACTGAAGCTTTCTTT.

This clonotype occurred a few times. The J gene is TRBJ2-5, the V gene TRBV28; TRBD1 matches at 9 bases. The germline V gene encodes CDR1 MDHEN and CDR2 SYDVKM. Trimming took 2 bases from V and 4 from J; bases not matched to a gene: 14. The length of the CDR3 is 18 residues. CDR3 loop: CASSLTSRGTGWTETQYF. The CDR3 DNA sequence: TGTGCCAGCAGTTTAACGAGTCGGGGGACAGGGTGGACAGAGACCCAGTACTTC.

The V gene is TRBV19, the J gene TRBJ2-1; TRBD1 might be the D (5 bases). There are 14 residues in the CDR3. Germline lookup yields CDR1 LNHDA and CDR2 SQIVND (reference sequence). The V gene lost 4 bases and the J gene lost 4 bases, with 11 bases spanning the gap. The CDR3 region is CASSNRQTYNEQFF. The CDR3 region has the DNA TGTGCCAGTAGTAACCGACAGACATACAATGAGCAGTTCTTC.

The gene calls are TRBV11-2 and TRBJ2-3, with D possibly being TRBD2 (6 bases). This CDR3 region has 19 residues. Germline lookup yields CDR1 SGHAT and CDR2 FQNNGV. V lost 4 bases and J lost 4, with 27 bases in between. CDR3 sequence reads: CASSWGTGIPGSDADTQYF. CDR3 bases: TGTGCCAGCAGCTGGGGGACTGGTATCCCAGGGTCGGACGCAGATACGCAGTATTTT.

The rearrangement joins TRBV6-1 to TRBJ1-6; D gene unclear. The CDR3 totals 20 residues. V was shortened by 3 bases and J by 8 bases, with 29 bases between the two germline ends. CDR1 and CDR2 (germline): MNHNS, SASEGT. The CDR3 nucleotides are TGTGCCAGCAGTGACCGACGTCCAGCTACGTCGGGGATGAGGGATTCACCCCTCCACTTT. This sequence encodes CASSDRRPATSGMRDSPLHF.

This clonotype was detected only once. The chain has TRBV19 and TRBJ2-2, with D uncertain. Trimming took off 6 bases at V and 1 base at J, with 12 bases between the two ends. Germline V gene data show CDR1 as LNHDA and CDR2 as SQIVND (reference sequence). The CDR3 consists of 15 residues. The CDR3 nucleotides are TGTGCCAGTAGCCCGCGTTCACGGAACACCGGGGAGCTGTTTTTT. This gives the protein CASSPRSRNTGELFF.

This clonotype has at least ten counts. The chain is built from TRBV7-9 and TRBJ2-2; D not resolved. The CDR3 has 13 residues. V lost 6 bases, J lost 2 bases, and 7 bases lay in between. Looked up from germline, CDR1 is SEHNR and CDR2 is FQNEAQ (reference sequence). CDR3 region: CASRTPNTGELFF. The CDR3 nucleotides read TGTGCCAGCAGGACCCCTAACACCGGGGAGCTGTTTTTT.

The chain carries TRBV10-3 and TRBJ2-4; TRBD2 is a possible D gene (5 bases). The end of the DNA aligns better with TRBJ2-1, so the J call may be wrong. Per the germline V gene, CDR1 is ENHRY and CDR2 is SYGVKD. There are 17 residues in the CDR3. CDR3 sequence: CAISESQASLTKNIQFF. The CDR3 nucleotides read TGTGCCATCAGTGAGTCCCAGGCTAGCTTGACCAAAAACATTCAGTTCTTC.

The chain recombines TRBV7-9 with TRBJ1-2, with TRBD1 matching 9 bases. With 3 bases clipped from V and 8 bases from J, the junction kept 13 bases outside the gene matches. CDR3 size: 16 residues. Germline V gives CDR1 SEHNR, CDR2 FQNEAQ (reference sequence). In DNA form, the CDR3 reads TGTGCCAGCAGCTTGGATCCGGGACAGGGTGGTTGGGGCTACACCTTC. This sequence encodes CASSLDPGQGGWGYTF.

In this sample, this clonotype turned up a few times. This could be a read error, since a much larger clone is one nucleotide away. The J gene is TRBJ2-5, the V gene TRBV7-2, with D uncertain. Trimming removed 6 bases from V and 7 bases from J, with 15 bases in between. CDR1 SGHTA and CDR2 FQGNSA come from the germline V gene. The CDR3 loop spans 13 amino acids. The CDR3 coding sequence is TGTGCCAGCAGTTCACTTGCATTTGTGACCCAGTACTTC. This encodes CASSSLAFVTQYF. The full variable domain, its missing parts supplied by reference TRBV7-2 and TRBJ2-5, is GAGVSQSPSNKVTEKGKDVELRCDPISGHTALYWYRQSLGQGLEFLIYFQGNSAPDKSGLPSDRFSAERTGGSVSTLTIQRTQQEDSAVYLCASSSLAFVTQYFGPGTRLLVL.

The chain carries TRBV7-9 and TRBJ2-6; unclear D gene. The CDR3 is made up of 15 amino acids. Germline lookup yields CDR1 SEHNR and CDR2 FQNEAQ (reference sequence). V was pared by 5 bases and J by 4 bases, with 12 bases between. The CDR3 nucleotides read TGTGCCAGCAGCATGAGAATGGGAGGGGCCAACGTCCTGACTTTC. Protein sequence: CASSMRMGGANVLTF.

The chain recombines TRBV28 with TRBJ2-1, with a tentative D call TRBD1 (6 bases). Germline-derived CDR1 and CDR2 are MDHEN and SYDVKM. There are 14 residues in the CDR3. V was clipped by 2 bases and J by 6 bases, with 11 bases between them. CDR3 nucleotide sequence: TGTGCCAGCAGTTTACCCGGGACAACCAATGAGCAGTTCTTC. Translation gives CASSLPGTTNEQFF.

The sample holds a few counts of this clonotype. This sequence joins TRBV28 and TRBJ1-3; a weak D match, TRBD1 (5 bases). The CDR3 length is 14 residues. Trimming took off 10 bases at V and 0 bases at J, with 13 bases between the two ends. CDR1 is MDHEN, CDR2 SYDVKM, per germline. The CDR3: CATRVGGSGNTIYF. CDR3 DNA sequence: TGTGCCACGCGAGTGGGGGGCTCTGGAAACACCATATATTTT.